The sequence of this TCR beta chain was determined in a study of OX40 agonist ivuxolimab in advanced cancers. With regard to the full study: The costimulatory receptor OX40 (CD134) was targeted by ivuxolimab, a fully human IgG2 agonistic monoclonal antibody. Intravenous ivuxolimab was administered to patients every 2 weeks at six dose levels: 0.01, 0.1, 0.3, 1.5, 3 and 10 mg/kg. Of the 50 or so patients in dose escalation, around 20 had hepatocellular carcinoma, around 15 had melanoma, 9 had renal cell carcinoma and 9 had head and neck cancer. In the dose-escalation cohort, around four fifths of patients were male, and the mean age was about 55 years, with a range of roughly 20 to 85. Prior anti-PD-1, anti-PD-L1 or anti-CTLA-4 therapy was permitted, and checkpoint inhibitors had been received by under 50% of dose-escalation patients. Partial responses occurred in three dose-escalation patients: two with cutaneous melanoma and one with hepatocellular carcinoma. Peripheral TCRbeta sequencing aimed to test whether ivuxolimab altered TCR sequence diversity and caused clonal T-cell expansion. The monotherapy dose-escalation portion (N ≈ 57 patients) of the phase I ivuxolimab trial is reported in the paper.

Remarks on this clone: There is no known antigen for this receptor. Nothing much larger sits one base from this clone, and base qualities are not available.

Overall study results and their limits: After ivuxolimab, more expanded clones were found on average in CD8+ T cells than in CD4+ T cells. In the 0.1-3.0 mg/kg groups, partial responders were among the patients with the lowest normalized peripheral clonal expansion, particularly in CD8+ T cells. Low levels of normalized T-cell clonal expansion were also shown by some nonresponding patients. At doses of 0.1 to 3.0 mg/kg, clonal expansion of both CD4+ and CD8+ blood T cells was observed from baseline to week 6. Antigen specificity was not determined for the clonally expanded peripheral T cells.

Genomic DNA was isolated from the sorted cells so that the TCRbeta CDR3 region could be sequenced. The immunoSEQ Assay was used to sequence the TCRbeta CDR3 regions. TCRdb mirrors the immuneACCESS table, restricted to in-frame sequences. Some clones are absent from its copies; in checked studies, under half trace to an unresolved V gene, and the reason for the others is unknown. Present in this sample are 25,000 to 40,000 clones, about 83% of which were seen just once. The ten largest clones represent under 25% of the sample. Patients with a history of autoimmune disease or receiving systemic immunosuppression were excluded from the trial. Peripheral blood for TCR sequencing was collected from all dose cohorts at baseline, on cycle 4 day 1, and on cycle 7 day 1. The samples were drawn from a first-in-human, open-label, multicenter phase I dose-escalation trial of ivuxolimab. Adults with locally advanced or metastatic head and neck squamous cell, hepatocellular, melanoma or renal cell carcinoma were enrolled in the trial. Before TCR sequencing, CD4+ T cells and CD8+ T cells from peripheral blood were sorted into separate populations.

V is cut by 0 bases and J by 3 bases, and the space between the germline ends is 16 bases. Spanning cysteine to phenylalanine, the CDR3 consists of 16 amino acids. Only the CDR3 DNA is retained, 48 bases long and in frame from the first base. The germline V gene provides CDR1 SGHRS and CDR2 YFSETQ. Here the sequenced sample was CD4+ or CD8+ T cells sorted from blood, taken in a trial of the OX40 agonist ivuxolimab. This TCR was recovered from an adult with an advanced solid tumor such as melanoma, head and neck, liver or kidney cancer. The V and J segments used are TRBV5-1 and TRBJ2-7; TRBD1 could be the D gene, as 6 bases match. CDR3 protein: CASSLGRVRGFYEQYF. The sequenced DNA is TGCGCCAGCAGCTTGGGTCGCGTCAGGGGATTCTACGAGCAGTACTTC.